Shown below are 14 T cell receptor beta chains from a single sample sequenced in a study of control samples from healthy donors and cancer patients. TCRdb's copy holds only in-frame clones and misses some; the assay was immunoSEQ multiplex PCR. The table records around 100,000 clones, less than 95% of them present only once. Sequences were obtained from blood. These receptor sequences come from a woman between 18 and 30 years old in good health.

The CDR3 spells CASSQDGGLGEKLFF. The CDR3 nucleotides are TGTGCCAGCAGCCAAGATGGGGGGTTGGGTGAAAAACTGTTTTTT. The chain uses TRBV4-2 and TRBJ1-4, with D maybe TRBD1 (5 bases). The CDR3 covers 15 residues. Germline V CDR1 and CDR2: LGHNA, YNFKEQ. Trimming removed 0 bases at V and 7 bases at J, with 12 bases between.

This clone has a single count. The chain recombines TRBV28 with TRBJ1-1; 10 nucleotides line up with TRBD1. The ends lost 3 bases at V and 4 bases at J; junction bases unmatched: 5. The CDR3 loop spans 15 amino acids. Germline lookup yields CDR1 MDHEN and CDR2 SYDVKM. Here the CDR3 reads CASSLTGGQSTEAFF. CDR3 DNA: TGTGCCAGCAGTTTGACAGGGGGCCAGAGCACTGAAGCTTTCTTT.

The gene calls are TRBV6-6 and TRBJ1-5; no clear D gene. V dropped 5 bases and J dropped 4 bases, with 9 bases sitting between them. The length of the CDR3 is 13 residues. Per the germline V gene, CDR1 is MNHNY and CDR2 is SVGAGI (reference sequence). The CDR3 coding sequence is TGTGCCAGCAGTCTCGACGGAAATCAGCCCCAGCATTTT. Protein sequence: CASSLDGNQPQHF.

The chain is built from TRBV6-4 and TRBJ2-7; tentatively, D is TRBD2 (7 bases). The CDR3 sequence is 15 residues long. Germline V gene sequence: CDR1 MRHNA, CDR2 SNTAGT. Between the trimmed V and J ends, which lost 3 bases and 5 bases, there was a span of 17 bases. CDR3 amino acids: CASSEVWGGLNEQYF. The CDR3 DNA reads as TGTGCCAGCAGTGAGGTCTGGGGGGGCCTCAACGAGCAGTACTTC.

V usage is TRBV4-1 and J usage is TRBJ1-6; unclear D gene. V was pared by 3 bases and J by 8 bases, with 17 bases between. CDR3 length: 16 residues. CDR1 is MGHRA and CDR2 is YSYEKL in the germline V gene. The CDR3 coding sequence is TGCGCCAGCAGCCAGGGAAGGGCAAGGGATTATTCACCCCTCCACTTT. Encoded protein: CASSQGRARDYSPLHF.

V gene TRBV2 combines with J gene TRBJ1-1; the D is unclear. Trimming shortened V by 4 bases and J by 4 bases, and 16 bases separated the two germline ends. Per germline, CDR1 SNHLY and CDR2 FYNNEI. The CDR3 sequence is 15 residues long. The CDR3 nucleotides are TGTGCCAGCAGTGTGACGCTGGCCGCGGGCACTGAAGCTTTCTTT. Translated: CASSVTLAAGTEAFF.

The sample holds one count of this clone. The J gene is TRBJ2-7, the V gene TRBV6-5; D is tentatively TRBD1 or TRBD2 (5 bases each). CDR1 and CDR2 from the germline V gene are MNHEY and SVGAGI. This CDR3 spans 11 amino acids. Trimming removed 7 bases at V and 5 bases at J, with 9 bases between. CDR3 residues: CASTVGDEQYF. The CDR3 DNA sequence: TGTGCCAGCACCGTGGGGGACGAGCAGTACTTC.

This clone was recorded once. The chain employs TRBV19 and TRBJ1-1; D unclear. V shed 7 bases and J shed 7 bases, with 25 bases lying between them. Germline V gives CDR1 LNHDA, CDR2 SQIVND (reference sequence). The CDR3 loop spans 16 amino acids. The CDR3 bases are TGTGCCAGTATGAAGGAGGTGTTCGGTATAGTGGGTGAAGCTTTCTTT. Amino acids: CASMKEVFGIVGEAFF.

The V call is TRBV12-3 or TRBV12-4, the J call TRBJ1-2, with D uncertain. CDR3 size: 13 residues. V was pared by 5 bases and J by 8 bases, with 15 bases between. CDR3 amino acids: CASSPNLGWGYTF. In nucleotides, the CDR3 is TGTGCCAGCAGTCCCAATCTCGGGTGGGGCTACACCTTC.

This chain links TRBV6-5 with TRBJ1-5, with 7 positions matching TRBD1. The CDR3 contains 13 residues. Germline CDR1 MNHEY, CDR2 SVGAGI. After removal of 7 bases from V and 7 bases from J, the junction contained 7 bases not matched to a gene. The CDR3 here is CASIRDSLQPQHF. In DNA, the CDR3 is TGTGCCAGCATCCGGGACAGTCTCCAGCCCCAGCATTTT.

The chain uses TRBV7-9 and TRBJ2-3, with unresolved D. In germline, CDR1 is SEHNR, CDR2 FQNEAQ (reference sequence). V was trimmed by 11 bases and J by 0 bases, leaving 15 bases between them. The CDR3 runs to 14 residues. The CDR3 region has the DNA TGTGCCTGGAAAGGGTCGAAAAGCACAGATACGCAGTATTTT. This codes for CAWKGSKSTDTQYF. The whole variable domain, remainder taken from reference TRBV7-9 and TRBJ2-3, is DTGVSQNPRHKITKRGQNVTFRCDPISEHNRLYWYRQTLGQGPEFLTYFQNEAQLEKSRLLSDRFSAERPKGSFSTLEIQRTEQGDSAMYLCAWKGSKSTDTQYFGPGTRLTVL.

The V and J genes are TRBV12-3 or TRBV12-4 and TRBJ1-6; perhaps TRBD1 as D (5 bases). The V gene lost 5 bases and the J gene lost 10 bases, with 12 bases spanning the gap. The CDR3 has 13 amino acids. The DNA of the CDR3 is TGTGCCAGCAGTCCCGACAGTGAATCACCCCTCCACTTT. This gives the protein CASSPDSESPLHF.

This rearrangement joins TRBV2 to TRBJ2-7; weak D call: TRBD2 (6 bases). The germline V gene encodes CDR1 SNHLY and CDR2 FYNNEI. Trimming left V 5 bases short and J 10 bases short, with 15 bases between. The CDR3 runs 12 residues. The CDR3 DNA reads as TGTGCCAGCAGTCTCCTAACGGGAGTTCAGTACTTC. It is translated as CASSLLTGVQYF. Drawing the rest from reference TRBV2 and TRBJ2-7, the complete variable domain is EPEVTQTPSHQVTQMGQEVILRCVPISNHLYFYWYRQILGQKVEFLVSFYNNEISEKSEIFDDQFSVERPDGSNFTLKIRSTKLEDSAMYFCASSLLTGVQYFGPGTRLTVT.

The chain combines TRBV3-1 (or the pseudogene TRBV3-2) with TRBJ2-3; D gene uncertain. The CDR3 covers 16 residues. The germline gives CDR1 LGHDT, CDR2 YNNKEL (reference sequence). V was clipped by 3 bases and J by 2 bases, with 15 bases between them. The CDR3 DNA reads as TGTGCCAGCAGCCAGTCTTATATGGGTTTCACAGATACGCAGTATTTT. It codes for CASSQSYMGFTDTQYF.